This T cell receptor beta chain emerged from a study of shared clonotypes between healthy human individuals. V was pared by 3 bases and J by 2 bases, with 8 bases of the junction left unmatched. Germline V gene data show CDR1 as SGHAT and CDR2 as FQNNGV. This CDR3 contains 16 residues. Measured with immunoSEQ multiplex PCR; TCRdb has only the in-frame clones, and not every one. The repertoire holds some 1.1 million clones, roughly 80% seen once, with about 0.89% in the top ten. The specimen sequenced was memory CD4+ T cells from PBMCs. Regarding subset: CD45RA-negative fraction. V is TRBV11-2 and J is TRBJ2-5, with 8 bases aligning to TRBD2. This TCR came from a man aged 18 to 29 in good health. Some clones in this sample may be carry-over from other donors' samples. Here the CDR3 DNA reads TGTGCCAGCAGCTTTTTAACGGGAGGGACACAAGAGACCCAGTACTTC. Amino acids: CASSFLTGGTQETQYF.